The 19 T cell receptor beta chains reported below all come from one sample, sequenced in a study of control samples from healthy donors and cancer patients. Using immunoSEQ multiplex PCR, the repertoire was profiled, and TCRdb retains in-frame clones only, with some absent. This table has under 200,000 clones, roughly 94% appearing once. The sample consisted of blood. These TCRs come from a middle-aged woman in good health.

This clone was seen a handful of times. The CDR3 DNA is TGTGCCAGCACGGCCAAAGGGGGGGCGGGAACTAGCACAGATACGCAGTATTTT. It is translated as CASTAKGGAGTSTDTQYF. This chain uses TRBV25-1 with TRBJ2-3; perhaps TRBD2 as D (7 bases). The germline V gene encodes CDR1 MGHDK and CDR2 SYGVNS. V lost 7 bases and J lost 0, with 23 bases in between. The CDR3 runs to 18 residues. The variable domain in full, with the rest retrieved from reference TRBV25-1 and TRBJ2-3, is EADIYQTPRYLVIGTGKKITLECSQTMGHDKMYWYQQDPGMELHLIHYSYGVNSTEKGDLSSESTVSRIRTEHFPLTLESARPSHTSQYLCASTAKGGAGTSTDTQYFGPGTRLTVL.

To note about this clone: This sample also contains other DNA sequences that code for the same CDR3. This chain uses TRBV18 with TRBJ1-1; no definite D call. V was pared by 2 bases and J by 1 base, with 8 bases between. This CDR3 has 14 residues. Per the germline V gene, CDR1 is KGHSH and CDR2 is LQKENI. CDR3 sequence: CASSPSGRNTEAFF. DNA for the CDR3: TGTGCCAGCTCACCATCTGGGCGGAACACTGAAGCTTTCTTT.

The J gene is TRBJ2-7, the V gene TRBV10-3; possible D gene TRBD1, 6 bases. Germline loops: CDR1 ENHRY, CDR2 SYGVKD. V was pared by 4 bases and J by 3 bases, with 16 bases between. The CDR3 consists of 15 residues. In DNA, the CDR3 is TGTGCCATCAGTGGCGGACAGCCTTCTGGCTACGAGCAGTACTTC. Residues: CAISGGQPSGYEQYF.

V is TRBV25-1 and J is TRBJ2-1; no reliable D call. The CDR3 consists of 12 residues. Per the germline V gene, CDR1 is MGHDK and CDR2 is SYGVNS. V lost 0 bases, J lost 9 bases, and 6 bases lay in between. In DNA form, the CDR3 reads TGTGCCAGCAGTGAATATCTAAGTGAGCAGTTCTTC. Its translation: CASSEYLSEQFF.

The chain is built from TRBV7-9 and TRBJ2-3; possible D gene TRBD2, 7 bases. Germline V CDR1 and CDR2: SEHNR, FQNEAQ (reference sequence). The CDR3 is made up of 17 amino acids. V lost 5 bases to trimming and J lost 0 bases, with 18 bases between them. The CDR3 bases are TGTGCCAGCAGCCCCGCCTGGGGGCGGGAGAGCACAGATACGCAGTATTTT. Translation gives CASSPAWGRESTDTQYF.

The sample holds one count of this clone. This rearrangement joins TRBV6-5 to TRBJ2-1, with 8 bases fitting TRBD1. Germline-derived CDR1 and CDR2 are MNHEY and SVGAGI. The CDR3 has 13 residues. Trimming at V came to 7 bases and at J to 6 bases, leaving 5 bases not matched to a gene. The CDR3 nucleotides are TGTGCCAGCAAGAGACAGGGGTCCAATGAGCAGTTCTTC. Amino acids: CASKRQGSNEQFF.

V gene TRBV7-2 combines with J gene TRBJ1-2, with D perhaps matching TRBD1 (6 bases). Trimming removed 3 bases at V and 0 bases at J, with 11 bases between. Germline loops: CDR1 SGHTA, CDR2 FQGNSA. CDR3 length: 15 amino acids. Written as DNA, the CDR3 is TGTGCCAGCAGCTTTGGGGGGCGGCCTAACTATGGCTACACCTTC. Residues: CASSFGGRPNYGYTF.

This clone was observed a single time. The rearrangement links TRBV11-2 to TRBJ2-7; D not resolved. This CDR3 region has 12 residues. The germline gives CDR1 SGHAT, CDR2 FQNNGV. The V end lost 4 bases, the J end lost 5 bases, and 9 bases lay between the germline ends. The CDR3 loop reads CASSSSGHEQYF. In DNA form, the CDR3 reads TGTGCCAGCAGCTCTTCGGGCCACGAGCAGTACTTC.

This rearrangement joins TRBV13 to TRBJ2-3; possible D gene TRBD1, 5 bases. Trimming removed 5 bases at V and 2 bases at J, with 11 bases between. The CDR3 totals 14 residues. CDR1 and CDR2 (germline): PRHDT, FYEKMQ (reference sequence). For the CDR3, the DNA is TGTGCCAGCAGCCAGGGATTAGCCACAGATACGCAGTATTTT. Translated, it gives CASSQGLATDTQYF. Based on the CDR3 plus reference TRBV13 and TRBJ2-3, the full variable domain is AAGVIQSPRHLIKEKRETATLKCYPIPRHDTVYWYQQGPGQDPQFLISFYEKMQSDKGSIPDRFSAQQFSDYHSELNMSSLELGDSALYFCASSQGLATDTQYFGPGTRLTVL.

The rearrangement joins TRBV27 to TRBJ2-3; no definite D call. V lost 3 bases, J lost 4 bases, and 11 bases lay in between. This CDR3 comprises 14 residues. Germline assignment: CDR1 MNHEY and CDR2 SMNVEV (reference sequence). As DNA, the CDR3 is TGTGCCAGCAGTTTCTTGCGGTTCGCAGATACGCAGTATTTT. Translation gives CASSFLRFADTQYF.

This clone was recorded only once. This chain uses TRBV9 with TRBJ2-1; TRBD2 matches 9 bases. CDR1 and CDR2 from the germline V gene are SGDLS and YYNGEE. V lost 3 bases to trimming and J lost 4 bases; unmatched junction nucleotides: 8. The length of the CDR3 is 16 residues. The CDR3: CASSGTSAHKYNEQFF. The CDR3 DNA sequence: TGTGCCAGCAGCGGGACTAGCGCACACAAATACAATGAGCAGTTCTTC.

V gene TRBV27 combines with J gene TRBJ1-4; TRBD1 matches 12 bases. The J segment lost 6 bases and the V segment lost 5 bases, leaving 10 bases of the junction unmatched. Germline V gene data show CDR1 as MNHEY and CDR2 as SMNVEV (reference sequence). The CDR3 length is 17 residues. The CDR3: CASSRAGTGGSHEKLFF. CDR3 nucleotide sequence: TGTGCCAGCAGTAGAGCCGGGACAGGGGGCTCCCATGAAAAACTGTTTTTT.

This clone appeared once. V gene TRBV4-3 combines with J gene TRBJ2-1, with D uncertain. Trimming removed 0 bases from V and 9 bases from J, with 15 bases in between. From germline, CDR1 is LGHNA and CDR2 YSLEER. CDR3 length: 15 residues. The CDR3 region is CASSQDSMGRIEQFF. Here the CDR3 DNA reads TGCGCCAGCAGCCAAGATTCCATGGGTCGGATTGAGCAGTTCTTC.

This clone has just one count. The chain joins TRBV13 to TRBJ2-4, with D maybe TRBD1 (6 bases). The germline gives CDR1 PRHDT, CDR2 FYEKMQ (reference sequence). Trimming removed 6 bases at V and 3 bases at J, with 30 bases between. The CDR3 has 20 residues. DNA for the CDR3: TGTGCCAGCAGTCCCACTGACCCGGAATTTGGGGGCGATGGCAAAAACATTCAGTACTTC. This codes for CASSPTDPEFGGDGKNIQYF.

CDR3 nucleotides: TGTGCCAGCACCACCGACAGCTCTGGAAACACCATATATTTT. It yields the protein CASTTDSSGNTIYF. V usage is TRBV25-1 and J usage is TRBJ1-3, with D perhaps TRBD1 (5 bases). Germline V gene sequence: CDR1 MGHDK, CDR2 SYGVNS. V was shortened by 7 bases and J by 0 bases, with 10 bases between the two germline ends. The CDR3 has 14 residues.

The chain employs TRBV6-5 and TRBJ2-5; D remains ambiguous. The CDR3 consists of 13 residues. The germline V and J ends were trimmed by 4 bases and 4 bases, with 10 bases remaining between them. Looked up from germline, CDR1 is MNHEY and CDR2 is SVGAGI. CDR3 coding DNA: TGTGCCAGCAGTTCAGACGGACGAGAGACCCAGTACTTC. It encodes CASSSDGRETQYF.

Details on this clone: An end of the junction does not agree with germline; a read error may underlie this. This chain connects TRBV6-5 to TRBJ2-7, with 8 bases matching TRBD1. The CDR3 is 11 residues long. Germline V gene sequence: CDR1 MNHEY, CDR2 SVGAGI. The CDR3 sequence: CASSSPDREVF. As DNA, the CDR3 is TGTGCCAGCAGCAGCCCGGACAGGGAAGTCTTC.

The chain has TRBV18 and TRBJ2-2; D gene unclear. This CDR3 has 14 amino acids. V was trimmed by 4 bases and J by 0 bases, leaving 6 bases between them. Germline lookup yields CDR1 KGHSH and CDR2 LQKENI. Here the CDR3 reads CASSLISNTGELFF. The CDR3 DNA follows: TGTGCCAGCTCACTCATATCGAACACCGGGGAGCTGTTTTTT.

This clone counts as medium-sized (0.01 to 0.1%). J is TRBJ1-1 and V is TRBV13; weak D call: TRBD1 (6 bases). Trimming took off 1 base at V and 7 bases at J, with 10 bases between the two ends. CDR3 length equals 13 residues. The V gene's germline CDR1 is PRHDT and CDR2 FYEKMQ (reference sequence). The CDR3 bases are TGTGCCAGCAGCTTAGAGCAGGGGCGTGAAGCTTTCTTT. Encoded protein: CASSLEQGREAFF.